This T cell receptor (beta chain) came from a study of tissue T cells after allogeneic stem cell transplantation. Study as a whole: Pre-transplant PBMCs were recipient-derived, available from about 5 GVHD patients. CD3+ T cells were flow-sorted when enough cells; otherwise DNA extracted directly.

Profiling relied on immunoSEQ multiplex PCR, and the TCRdb table lists in-frame clones only, not all of them. This sample yields 25,000 to 30,000 clones, of which less than 90% are seen a single time; roughly 4% belongs to the top ten. V lost 0 bases, J lost 0 bases, and 14 bases stayed unmatched. CDR1 and CDR2 from the germline V gene are SGHNT and YENEEA. The CDR3 consists of 21 residues. J is TRBJ2-7 and V is TRBV11-3; 13 bases are shared with TRBD2. The sequence was collected from a woman aged 18 to 55 who later had graft-versus-host disease after an allogeneic stem cell transplant. The input for sequencing was blood, taken before transplantation. CDR3 DNA: TGTGCCAGCAGCTTAGACCACTGGGGGGGACTAGCGGGGTCGGTCTCCTACGAGCAGTACTTC. The encoded protein is CASSLDHWGGLAGSVSYEQYF.